A selection of T cell receptor beta chains follows, all from one sample in a study of shared clonotypes between healthy human individuals. The assay was immunoSEQ multiplex PCR, and TCRdb's table has in-frame clones only and misses some. The data show about 2 million clones, about 95% seen once. Sequencing was performed on naive CD8+ T cells sorted from blood. The receptors here all came from a man aged 18 to 30 in good health. CDR3s include the opening cysteine and the closing phenylalanine or tryptophan. D genes are given only for firm matches. Only some rows state a clone size, as once, few, many or a class for expanded clones.

V gene: TRBV7-8
J gene: TRBJ2-1
D gene: NA
clone size: NA
CDR3 DNA: TGTGCCAGCAGCTTAGGGGCTCCAAATGAGCAGTTCTTC
CDR3 protein: CASSLGAPNEQFF

V gene: TRBV5-1
J gene: TRBJ2-1
D gene: TRBD2
clone size: NA
CDR3 DNA: TGCGCCAGCAGCTTGGCGGGACTAGCGGAGAATGAGCAGTTCTTC
CDR3 protein: CASSLAGLAENEQFF

V gene: TRBV6-5
J gene: TRBJ2-1
D gene: TRBD2
clone size: NA
CDR3 DNA: TGTGCCAGCAGTTACGGGCGGGAGGGCCTTAATGAGCAGTTCTTC
CDR3 protein: CASSYGREGLNEQFF

V gene: TRBV9
J gene: TRBJ2-1
D gene: TRBD2
clone size: NA
CDR3 DNA: TGTGCCAGCAGCTTTGGAGGGACTAGCGGATACAATGAGCAGTTCTTC
CDR3 protein: CASSFGGTSGYNEQFF

V gene: TRBV4-3
J gene: TRBJ1-1
D gene: TRBD1
clone size: NA
CDR3 DNA: TGCGCCAGCAGCCAAGAGCAGGGGGTTTCCGAAGCTTTCTTT
CDR3 protein: CASSQEQGVSEAFF

V gene: TRBV4-1
J gene: TRBJ1-1
D gene: TRBD1
clone size: NA
CDR3 DNA: TGCGCCAGCAGCCAGAGGACAGGGGGGTACACTGAAGCTTTCTTT
CDR3 protein: CASSQRTGGYTEAFF

V gene: TRBV9
J gene: TRBJ1-3
D gene: NA
clone size: NA
CDR3 DNA: TGTGCCAGCACCCCCTGGACGGATCCCTCTGGAAACACCATATATTTT
CDR3 protein: CASTPWTDPSGNTIYF

V gene: TRBV7-6
J gene: TRBJ2-1
D gene: NA
clone size: once
CDR3 DNA: TGTGCCAGCAGCCCGGTGGTGAGCTCCTACAATGAGCAGTTCTTC
CDR3 protein: CASSPVVSSYNEQFF

V gene: TRBV10-3
J gene: TRBJ1-4
D gene: NA
clone size: NA
CDR3 DNA: TGTGCCATCAGTGGTTCCCCCGGGGCAACTAATGAAAAACTGTTTTTT
CDR3 protein: CAISGSPGATNEKLFF

V gene: TRBV5-6
J gene: TRBJ2-2
D gene: NA
clone size: NA
CDR3 DNA: TGTGCCAGCAGCCCGGGACAGTGGGGGGCCACCGGGGAGCTGTTTTTT
CDR3 protein: CASSPGQWGATGELFF

V gene: TRBV27
J gene: TRBJ2-7
D gene: NA
clone size: NA
CDR3 DNA: TGTGCCAGCAGTTCCCCCGGACTGACCTACGAGCAGTACTTC
CDR3 protein: CASSSPGLTYEQYF

V gene: TRBV2
J gene: TRBJ1-5
D gene: NA
clone size: NA
CDR3 DNA: TGTGCCAGCAGTGAAGCTATAGGGGAAAGCTCTGATAGCAATCAGCCCCAGCATTTT
CDR3 protein: CASSEAIGESSDSNQPQHF

V gene: TRBV27
J gene: TRBJ1-2
D gene: NA
clone size: NA
CDR3 DNA: TGTGCCAGCACCCCTTTTGTAGGGGCGCTTTATGGCTACACCTTC
CDR3 protein: CASTPFVGALYGYTF

V gene: TRBV4-1
J gene: TRBJ2-1
D gene: NA
clone size: NA
CDR3 DNA: TGCGCCAGCAGCCAAGATTGGATAGGGGATGAGCAGTTCTTC
CDR3 protein: CASSQDWIGDEQFF

V gene: TRBV18
J gene: TRBJ2-7
D gene: TRBD2
clone size: NA
CDR3 DNA: TGTGCCAGCTTTCCGGGACTAGCGGGAGAAATATCCGAGCAGTACTTC
CDR3 protein: CASFPGLAGEISEQYF

V gene: TRBV11-3
J gene: TRBJ2-5
D gene: TRBD1
clone size: NA
CDR3 DNA: TGTGCCAGCAGCTCCCGGACAGGGGGCTTCCAAGAGACCCAGTACTTC
CDR3 protein: CASSSRTGGFQETQYF

V gene: TRBV5-5
J gene: TRBJ2-5
D gene: NA
clone size: NA
CDR3 DNA: TGTGCCAGCAGCCCGGGTCATTTCTCGGAATTCCAAGAGACCCAGTACTTC
CDR3 protein: CASSPGHFSEFQETQYF

V gene: TRBV10-1
J gene: TRBJ2-7
D gene: TRBD1
clone size: NA
CDR3 DNA: TGCGCCAGCAGTGAGTTTGTTGGGACAGGTAACTACGAGCAGTACTTC
CDR3 protein: CASSEFVGTGNYEQYF

V gene: TRBV28
J gene: TRBJ1-5
D gene: NA
clone size: NA
CDR3 DNA: TGTGCCAGCAGCCCCGTCGGGCAGCCCCAGCATTTT
CDR3 protein: CASSPVGQPQHF

V gene: TRBV28
J gene: TRBJ2-3
D gene: TRBD1
clone size: NA
CDR3 DNA: TGTGCCAGCTCCCCTCAGGGGGATAGAACAGATACGCAGTATTTT
CDR3 protein: CASSPQGDRTDTQYF

V gene: TRBV28
J gene: TRBJ2-7
D gene: NA
clone size: NA
CDR3 DNA: TGTGCCAGCAGTTTCGTCGGGGGCGCCTACGAGCAGTACTTC
CDR3 protein: CASSFVGGAYEQYF

V gene: TRBV4-3
J gene: TRBJ2-7
D gene: NA
clone size: NA
CDR3 DNA: TGCGCCAGCAGCCAAGATTTGTCCAGGGGGGGCTACGAGCAGTACTTC
CDR3 protein: CASSQDLSRGGYEQYF

V gene: TRBV30
J gene: TRBJ1-1
D gene: NA
clone size: NA
CDR3 DNA: TGTGCCTGGAGTATTCAGGGGAACACTGAAGCTTTCTTT
CDR3 protein: CAWSIQGNTEAFF

V gene: TRBV13
J gene: TRBJ2-5
D gene: TRBD1
clone size: once
CDR3 DNA: TGTGCCAGCAGCTTAGGCCGGACAGGGGGAAGGGAGACCCAGTACTTC
CDR3 protein: CASSLGRTGGRETQYF

V gene: TRBV15
J gene: TRBJ2-7
D gene: TRBD2
clone size: NA
CDR3 DNA: TGTGCCACCAGCAGAGGACTAGCGAGCTTGTCCTACGAGCAGTACTTC
CDR3 protein: CATSRGLASLSYEQYF

V gene: TRBV19
J gene: TRBJ1-1
D gene: NA
clone size: NA
CDR3 DNA: TGTGCCAGTAGTATGCGGGGGGGAGGCACTGAAGCTTTCTTT
CDR3 protein: CASSMRGGGTEAFF

V gene: TRBV19
J gene: TRBJ2-1
D gene: TRBD1
clone size: NA
CDR3 DNA: TGTGCCAGTACCCCAGAGGGGACAGCATACAATGAGCAGTTCTTC
CDR3 protein: CASTPEGTAYNEQFF

V gene: TRBV5-1
J gene: TRBJ2-7
D gene: TRBD2
clone size: NA
CDR3 DNA: TGCGCCAGCACCGAGGAAGCGGGGGCCTACGAGCAGTACTTC
CDR3 protein: CASTEEAGAYEQYF

V gene: TRBV4-1
J gene: TRBJ2-5
D gene: NA
clone size: NA
CDR3 DNA: TGCGCCAGCAGCCAAGCTAGCGTGGGGACCCAGTACTTC
CDR3 protein: CASSQASVGTQYF

V gene: TRBV19
J gene: TRBJ1-1
D gene: NA
clone size: NA
CDR3 DNA: TGTGCCAGTAGTATAGTTTGGGACACTGAAGCTTTCTTT
CDR3 protein: CASSIVWDTEAFF

V gene: TRBV11-2
J gene: TRBJ1-1
D gene: NA
clone size: NA
CDR3 DNA: TGTGCCAGCAGAAAGACGGGAGGAGGAAATGAAGCTTTCTTT
CDR3 protein: CASRKTGGGNEAFF

V gene: TRBV7-9
J gene: TRBJ1-1
D gene: TRBD1
clone size: NA
CDR3 DNA: TGTGCCAGCAGCTTAGGAGGGGGCGCAATTTGGATTGAAGCTTTCTTT
CDR3 protein: CASSLGGGAIWIEAFF

V gene: TRBV27
J gene: TRBJ2-7
D gene: NA
clone size: NA
CDR3 DNA: TGTGCCAGCAGTTTATTAGGTAGGACCTACGAGCAGTACTTC
CDR3 protein: CASSLLGRTYEQYF

V gene: TRBV11-2
J gene: TRBJ2-3
D gene: TRBD2
clone size: NA
CDR3 DNA: TGTGCCAGCAGCTTAGACACAGATCCGACTAGCGGGAGTATTAGAGATACGCAGTATTTT
CDR3 protein: CASSLDTDPTSGSIRDTQYF

V gene: TRBV4-1
J gene: TRBJ2-3
D gene: TRBD2
clone size: NA
CDR3 DNA: TGCGCCAGCAGCCAAGATCCGCCGCGGGGGACCACAGATACGCAGTATTTT
CDR3 protein: CASSQDPPRGTTDTQYF

V gene: TRBV5-1
J gene: TRBJ2-7
D gene: TRBD1
clone size: NA
CDR3 DNA: TGCGCCAGCAGCTTGTGGGACAGGGCCTACGAGCAGTACTTC
CDR3 protein: CASSLWDRAYEQYF

V gene: TRBV30
J gene: TRBJ1-1
D gene: NA
clone size: NA
CDR3 DNA: TGTGCCTGGAGTGTCGGCTTCAACGATGAAGCTTTCTTT
CDR3 protein: CAWSVGFNDEAFF

V gene: TRBV7-9
J gene: TRBJ1-1
D gene: NA
clone size: NA
CDR3 DNA: TGTGCCAGCAGCTCCCAAGGAACTGAAGCTTTCTTT
CDR3 protein: CASSSQGTEAFF

V gene: TRBV14
J gene: TRBJ2-3
D gene: NA
clone size: NA
CDR3 DNA: TGTGCCAGCAGCCAAATGGGGGCAGATACGCAGTATTTT
CDR3 protein: CASSQMGADTQYF

V gene: TRBV27
J gene: TRBJ2-7
D gene: NA
clone size: NA
CDR3 DNA: TGTGCCAGCAGTTTCTCGGTGGGTCAGATACTCTACGAGCAGTACTTC
CDR3 protein: CASSFSVGQILYEQYF

V gene: TRBV5-6
J gene: TRBJ2-7
D gene: NA
clone size: NA
CDR3 DNA: TGTGCCAGCAGCTTGGCCCCCTGGGAGGTCTACGAGCAGTACTTC
CDR3 protein: CASSLAPWEVYEQYF

V gene: TRBV9
J gene: TRBJ2-7
D gene: NA
clone size: NA
CDR3 DNA: TGTGCCAGCAGCGTAGGTTGGTTCCTCGGGGACGAGCAGTACTTC
CDR3 protein: CASSVGWFLGDEQYF

V gene: TRBV27
J gene: TRBJ1-2
D gene: TRBD1
clone size: NA
CDR3 DNA: TGTGCCAGCAGTTTCCAGGGACAGGGGGTTCATGGCTACACCTTC
CDR3 protein: CASSFQGQGVHGYTF

V gene: TRBV27
J gene: TRBJ2-1
D gene: NA
clone size: few
CDR3 DNA: TGTGCCACCGGGGATTCCCCTCTCAATGAGCAGTTCTTC
CDR3 protein: CATGDSPLNEQFF

V gene: TRBV5-1
J gene: TRBJ2-7
D gene: NA
clone size: NA
CDR3 DNA: TGCGCCAGCAGCCAACTTCCTGGCTTTGAATACGAGCAGTACTTC
CDR3 protein: CASSQLPGFEYEQYF

V gene: TRBV28
J gene: TRBJ1-4
D gene: NA
clone size: NA
CDR3 DNA: TGTGCCAGCAGCCCGACAGGACCCGGGGGGGAAAAACTGTTTTTT
CDR3 protein: CASSPTGPGGEKLFF

V gene: TRBV7-8
J gene: TRBJ2-1
D gene: TRBD2
clone size: NA
CDR3 DNA: TGTGCCAGCAGCTTACGGCTAGCGGGCCTCCCCTCCTACAATGAGCAGTTCTTC
CDR3 protein: CASSLRLAGLPSYNEQFF

V gene: TRBV30
J gene: TRBJ1-1
D gene: NA
clone size: few
CDR3 DNA: TGTGCCTGGAGTCCAGGCCCCTCGGGCACTGAAGCTTTCTTT
CDR3 protein: CAWSPGPSGTEAFF

V gene: TRBV2
J gene: TRBJ2-1
D gene: TRBD2
clone size: NA
CDR3 DNA: TGTGCCAGCATAGCGGGAGAGAGCTCCTACAATGAGCAGTTCTTC
CDR3 protein: CASIAGESSYNEQFF

V gene: TRBV7-6
J gene: TRBJ2-1
D gene: TRBD2
clone size: once
CDR3 DNA: TGTGCCAGCAGCACAGGGACTAGCGGCCCTCACTCCTACAATGAGCAGTTCTTC
CDR3 protein: CASSTGTSGPHSYNEQFF

V gene: TRBV4-1
J gene: TRBJ1-6
D gene: NA
clone size: NA
CDR3 DNA: TGCGCCAGCAGCCAAGACAGGAGTGGAACTAATTCACCCCTCCACTTT
CDR3 protein: CASSQDRSGTNSPLHF

V gene: TRBV9
J gene: TRBJ2-3
D gene: NA
clone size: NA
CDR3 DNA: TGTGCCAGCAGCGGGGGGGACGATACGCAGTATTTT
CDR3 protein: CASSGGDDTQYF

V gene: TRBV25-1
J gene: TRBJ2-5
D gene: NA
clone size: NA
CDR3 DNA: TGTGCCAGCAGTGAATTTTCTACGTATGAGACCCAGTACTTC
CDR3 protein: CASSEFSTYETQYF